The clone carrying this TCR beta chain was observed a handful of times. Its antigen is currently unknown. The data were obtained in a study of T cells after yellow fever vaccination. They built TCR cDNA with 5'RACE template switching, a step that put in a universal primer site and UMIs. TCRdb redid the calling of the 5' RACE reads with MiXCR, one entry per CDR3 protein. The sample gives about 630,000 distinct CDR3 sequences, 9% to 15% of which show up once; just under 15% is in the top ten. Study-level results: It was a small share of clonotypes that appeared in both CD4 and CD8 compartments.

Sequences were derived from PBMCs, sampled on the day of the yellow fever booster vaccination. The TCR was taken from a man aged 30-40 years who received the YFV17D yellow fever vaccine.

DNA of the CDR3: TGCAGTGCTAGAGATCGGGAGGGACCCTCGACGGAGCAGTACTTC. This codes for CSARDREGPSTEQYF. The chain carries TRBV20-1 and TRBJ2-7, with 8 bases fitting TRBD2. The V gene's germline CDR1 is DFQATT and CDR2 SNEGSKA (reference sequence). The J segment lost 7 bases and the V segment lost 0 bases, leaving 11 bases of the junction unmatched. The CDR3 covers 15 residues.